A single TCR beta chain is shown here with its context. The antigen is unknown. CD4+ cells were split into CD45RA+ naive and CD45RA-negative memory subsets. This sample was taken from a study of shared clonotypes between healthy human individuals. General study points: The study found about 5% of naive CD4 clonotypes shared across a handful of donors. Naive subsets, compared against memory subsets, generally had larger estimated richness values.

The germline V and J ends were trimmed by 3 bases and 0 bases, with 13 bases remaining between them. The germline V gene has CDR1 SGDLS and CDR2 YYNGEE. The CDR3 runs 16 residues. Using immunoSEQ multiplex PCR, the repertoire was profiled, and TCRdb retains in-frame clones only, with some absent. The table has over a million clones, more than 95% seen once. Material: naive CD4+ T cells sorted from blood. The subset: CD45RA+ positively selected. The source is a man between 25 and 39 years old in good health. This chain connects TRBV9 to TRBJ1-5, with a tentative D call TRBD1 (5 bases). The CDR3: CASSAQGGGSNQPQHF. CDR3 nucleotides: TGTGCCAGCAGCGCCCAGGGTGGTGGTAGCAATCAGCCCCAGCATTTT.